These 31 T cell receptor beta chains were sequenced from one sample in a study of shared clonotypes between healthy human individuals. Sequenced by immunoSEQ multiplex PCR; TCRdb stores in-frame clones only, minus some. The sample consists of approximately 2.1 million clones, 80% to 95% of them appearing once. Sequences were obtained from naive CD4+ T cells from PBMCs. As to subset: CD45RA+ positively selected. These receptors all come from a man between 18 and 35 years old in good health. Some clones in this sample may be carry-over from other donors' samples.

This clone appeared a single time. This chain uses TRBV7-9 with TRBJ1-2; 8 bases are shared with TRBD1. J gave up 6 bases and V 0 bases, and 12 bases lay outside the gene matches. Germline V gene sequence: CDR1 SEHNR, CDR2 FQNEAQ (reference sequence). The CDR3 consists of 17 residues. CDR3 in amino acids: CASSLAGDRGLYDGYTF. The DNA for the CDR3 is TGTGCCAGCAGCTTAGCGGGAGACAGGGGTTTATACGATGGCTACACCTTC.

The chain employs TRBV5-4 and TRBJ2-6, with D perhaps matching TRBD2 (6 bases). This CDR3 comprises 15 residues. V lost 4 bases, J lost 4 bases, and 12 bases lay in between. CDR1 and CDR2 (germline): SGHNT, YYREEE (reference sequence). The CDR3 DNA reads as TGTGCCAGCAGCGGGGAGGCGGGAGGGGCCAACGTCCTGACTTTC. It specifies CASSGEAGGANVLTF.

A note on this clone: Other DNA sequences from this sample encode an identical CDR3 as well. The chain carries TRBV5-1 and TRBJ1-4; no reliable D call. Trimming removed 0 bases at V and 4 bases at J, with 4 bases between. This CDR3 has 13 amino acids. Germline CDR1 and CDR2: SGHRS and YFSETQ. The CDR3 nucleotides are TGCGCCAGCAGCTTGGTGGTTAATGAAAAACTGTTTTTT. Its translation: CASSLVVNEKLFF.

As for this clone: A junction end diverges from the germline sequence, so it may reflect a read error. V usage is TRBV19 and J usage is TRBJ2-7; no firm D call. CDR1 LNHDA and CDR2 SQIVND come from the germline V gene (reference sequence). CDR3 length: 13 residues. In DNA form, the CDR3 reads TGTGCCAGTAGTCTAGGTAGGCCGGGTACTACCGAATTC. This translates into CASSLGRPGTTEF.

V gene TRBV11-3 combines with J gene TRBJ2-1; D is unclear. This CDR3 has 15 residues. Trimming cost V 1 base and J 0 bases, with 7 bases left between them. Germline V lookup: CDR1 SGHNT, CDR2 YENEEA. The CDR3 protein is CASSLGDLSYNEQFF. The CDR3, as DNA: TGTGCCAGCAGCTTAGGAGATCTCTCCTACAATGAGCAGTTCTTC.

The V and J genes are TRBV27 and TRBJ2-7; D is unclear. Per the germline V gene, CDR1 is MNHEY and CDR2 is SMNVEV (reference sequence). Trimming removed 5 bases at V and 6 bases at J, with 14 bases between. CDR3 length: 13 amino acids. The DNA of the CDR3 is TGTGCCAGCAGTCAAAAGGATTGGGTCGAGCAGTACTTC. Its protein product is CASSQKDWVEQYF.

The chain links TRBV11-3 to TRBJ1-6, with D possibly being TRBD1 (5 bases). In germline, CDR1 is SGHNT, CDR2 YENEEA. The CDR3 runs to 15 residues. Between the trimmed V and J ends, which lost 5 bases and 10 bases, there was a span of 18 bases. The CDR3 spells CASSGRDGRVSPLHF. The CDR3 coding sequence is TGTGCCAGCAGCGGCCGGGACGGCCGTGTGTCACCCCTCCACTTT.

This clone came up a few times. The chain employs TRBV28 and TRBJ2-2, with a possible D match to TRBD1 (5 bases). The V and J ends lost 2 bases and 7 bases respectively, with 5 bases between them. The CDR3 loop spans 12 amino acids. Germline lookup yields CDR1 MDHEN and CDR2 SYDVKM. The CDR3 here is CASSLTGGELFF. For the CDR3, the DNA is TGTGCCAGCAGTTTAACAGGCGGGGAGCTGTTTTTT.

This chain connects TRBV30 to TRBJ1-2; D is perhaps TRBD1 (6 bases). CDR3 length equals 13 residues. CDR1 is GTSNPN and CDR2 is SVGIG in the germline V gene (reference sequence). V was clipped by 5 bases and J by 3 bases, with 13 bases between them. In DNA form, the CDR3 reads TGTGCCTGGGGAGGGGGGGTGTACTATGGCTACACCTTC. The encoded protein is CAWGGGVYYGYTF. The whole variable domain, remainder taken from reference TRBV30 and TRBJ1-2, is SQTIHQWPATLVQPVGSPLSLECTVEGTSNPNLYWYRQAAGRGLQLLFYSVGIGQISSEVPQNLSASRPQDRQFILSSKKLLLSDSGFYLCAWGGGVYYGYTFGSGTRLTVV.

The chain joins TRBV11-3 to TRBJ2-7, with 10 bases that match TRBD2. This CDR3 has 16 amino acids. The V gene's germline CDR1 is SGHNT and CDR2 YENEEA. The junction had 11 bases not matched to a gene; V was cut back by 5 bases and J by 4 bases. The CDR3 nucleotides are TGTGCCAGCAGCCGCGATGCACTAGCGGGAACTTACGAGCAGTACTTC. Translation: CASSRDALAGTYEQYF.

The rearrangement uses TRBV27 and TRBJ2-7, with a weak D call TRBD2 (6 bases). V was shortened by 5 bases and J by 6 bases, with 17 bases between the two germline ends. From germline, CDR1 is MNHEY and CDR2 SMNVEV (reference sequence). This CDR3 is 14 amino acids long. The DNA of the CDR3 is TGTGCCAGCAGTCCACTGCCGGGACTTCCCGAGCAGTACTTC. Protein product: CASSPLPGLPEQYF.

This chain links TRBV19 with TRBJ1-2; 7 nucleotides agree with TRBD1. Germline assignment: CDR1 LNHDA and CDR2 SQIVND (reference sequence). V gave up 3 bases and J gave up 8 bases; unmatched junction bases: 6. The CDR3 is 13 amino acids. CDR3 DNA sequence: TGTGCCAGTAGTATGGCCAGGGGGAAGGGCTACACCTTC. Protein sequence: CASSMARGKGYTF.

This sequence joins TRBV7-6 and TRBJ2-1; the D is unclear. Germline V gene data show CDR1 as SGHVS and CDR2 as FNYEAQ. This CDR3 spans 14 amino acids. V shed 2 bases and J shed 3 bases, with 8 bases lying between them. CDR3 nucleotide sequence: TGTGCCAGCAGCTTAAACGCGGACTACAATGAGCAGTTCTTC. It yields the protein CASSLNADYNEQFF.

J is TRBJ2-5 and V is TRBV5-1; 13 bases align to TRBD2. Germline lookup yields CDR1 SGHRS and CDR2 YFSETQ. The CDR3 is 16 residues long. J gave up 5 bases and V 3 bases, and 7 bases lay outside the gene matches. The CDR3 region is CASSSLLAGGEETQYF. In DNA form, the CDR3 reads TGCGCCAGCAGCTCGTTACTAGCGGGAGGGGAGGAGACCCAGTACTTC.

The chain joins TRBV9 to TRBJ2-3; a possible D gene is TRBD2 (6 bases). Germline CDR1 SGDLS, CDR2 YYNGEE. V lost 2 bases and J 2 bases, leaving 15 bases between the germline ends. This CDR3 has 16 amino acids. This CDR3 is CASSVAGNALTDTQYF. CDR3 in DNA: TGTGCCAGCAGCGTGGCGGGGAACGCCCTCACAGATACGCAGTATTTT.

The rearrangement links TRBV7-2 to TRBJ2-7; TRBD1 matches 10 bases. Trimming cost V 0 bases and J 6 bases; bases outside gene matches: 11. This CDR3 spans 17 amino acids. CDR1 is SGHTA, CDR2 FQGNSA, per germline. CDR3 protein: CASSLAGTGVSLREQYF. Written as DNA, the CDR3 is TGTGCCAGCAGCTTAGCCGGGACAGGGGTATCTCTTCGCGAGCAGTACTTC.

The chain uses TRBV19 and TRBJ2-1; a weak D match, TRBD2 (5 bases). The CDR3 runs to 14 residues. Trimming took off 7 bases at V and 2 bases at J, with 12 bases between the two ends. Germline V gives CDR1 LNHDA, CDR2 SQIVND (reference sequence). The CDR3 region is CASNRGLPYNEQFF. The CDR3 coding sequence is TGTGCCAGTAATCGCGGGCTGCCCTACAATGAGCAGTTCTTC.

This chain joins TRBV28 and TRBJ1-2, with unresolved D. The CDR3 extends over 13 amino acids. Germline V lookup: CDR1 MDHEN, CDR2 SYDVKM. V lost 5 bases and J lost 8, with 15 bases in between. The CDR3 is CASSPPVGAGYTF. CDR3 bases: TGTGCCAGCAGTCCCCCCGTGGGAGCGGGCTACACCTTC.

CDR3 loop: CASSFYLDRDRSYEQYF. As DNA, the CDR3 is TGTGCCAGCAGCTTCTACCTCGACCGGGACAGATCCTACGAGCAGTACTTC. V gene TRBV5-6 combines with J gene TRBJ2-7; TRBD1 matches at 7 bases. Germline-derived CDR1 and CDR2 are SGHDT and YYEEEE. J gave up 1 base and V 2 bases, and 12 bases lay outside the gene matches. The CDR3 sequence is 17 residues long.

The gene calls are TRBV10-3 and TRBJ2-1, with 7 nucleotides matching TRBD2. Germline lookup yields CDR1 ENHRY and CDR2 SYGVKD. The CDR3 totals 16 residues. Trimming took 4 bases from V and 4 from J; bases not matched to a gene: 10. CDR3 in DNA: TGTGCCATCAGTGGGGGGTCCGGACTAGGGTACAATGAGCAGTTCTTC. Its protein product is CAISGGSGLGYNEQFF.

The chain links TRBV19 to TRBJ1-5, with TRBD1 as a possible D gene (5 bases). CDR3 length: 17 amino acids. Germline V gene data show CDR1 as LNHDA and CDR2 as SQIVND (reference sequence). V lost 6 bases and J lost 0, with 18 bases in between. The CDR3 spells CASSLIRGVNSNQPQHF. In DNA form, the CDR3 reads TGTGCCAGTAGCCTTATCAGAGGGGTGAATAGCAATCAGCCCCAGCATTTT. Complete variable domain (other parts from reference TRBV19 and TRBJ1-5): DGGITQSPKYLFRKEGQNVTLSCEQNLNHDAMYWYRQDPGQGLRLIYYSQIVNDFQKGDIAEGYSVSREKKESFPLTVTSAQKNPTAFYLCASSLIRGVNSNQPQHFGDGTRLSIL.

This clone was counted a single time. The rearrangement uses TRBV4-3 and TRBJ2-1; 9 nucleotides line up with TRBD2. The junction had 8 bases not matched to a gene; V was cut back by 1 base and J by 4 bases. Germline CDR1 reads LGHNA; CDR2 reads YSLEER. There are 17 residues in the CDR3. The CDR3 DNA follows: TGCGCCAGCAGCCAAGGGCCGGGGACTAGCAGATACAATGAGCAGTTCTTC. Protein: CASSQGPGTSRYNEQFF.

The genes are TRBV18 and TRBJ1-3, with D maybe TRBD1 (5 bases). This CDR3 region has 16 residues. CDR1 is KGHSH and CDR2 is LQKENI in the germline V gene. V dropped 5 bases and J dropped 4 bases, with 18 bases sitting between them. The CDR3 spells CASSSLGRATGNTIYF. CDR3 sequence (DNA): TGTGCCAGCTCATCATTGGGCAGGGCGACAGGAAACACCATATATTTT.

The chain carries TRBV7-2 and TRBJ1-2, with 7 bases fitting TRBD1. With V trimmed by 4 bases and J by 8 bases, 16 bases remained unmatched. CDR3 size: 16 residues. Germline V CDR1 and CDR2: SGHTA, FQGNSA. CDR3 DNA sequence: TGTGCCAGCAGCTCCCCTCCGAGGGGGCCTCAAGAAGGCTACACCTTC. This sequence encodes CASSSPPRGPQEGYTF.

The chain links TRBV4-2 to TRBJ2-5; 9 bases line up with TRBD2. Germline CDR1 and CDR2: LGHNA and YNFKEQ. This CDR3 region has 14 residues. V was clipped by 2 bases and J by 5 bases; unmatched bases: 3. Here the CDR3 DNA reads TGTGCCAGCAGCCAACAAACTAGCGGGGAGACCCAGTACTTC. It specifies CASSQQTSGETQYF.

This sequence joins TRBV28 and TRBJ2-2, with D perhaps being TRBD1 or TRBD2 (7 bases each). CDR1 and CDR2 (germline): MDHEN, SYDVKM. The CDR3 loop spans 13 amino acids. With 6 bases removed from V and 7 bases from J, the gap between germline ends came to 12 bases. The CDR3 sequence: CASRTGRVGELFF. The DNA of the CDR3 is TGTGCCAGCAGGACAGGGAGGGTCGGGGAGCTGTTTTTT.

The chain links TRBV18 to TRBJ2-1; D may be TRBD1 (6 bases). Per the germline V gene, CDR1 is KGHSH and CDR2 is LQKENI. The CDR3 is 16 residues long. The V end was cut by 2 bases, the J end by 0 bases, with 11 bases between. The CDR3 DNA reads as TGTGCCAGCTCACCAGCGACAGGCCGCTCCTACAATGAGCAGTTCTTC. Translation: CASSPATGRSYNEQFF.

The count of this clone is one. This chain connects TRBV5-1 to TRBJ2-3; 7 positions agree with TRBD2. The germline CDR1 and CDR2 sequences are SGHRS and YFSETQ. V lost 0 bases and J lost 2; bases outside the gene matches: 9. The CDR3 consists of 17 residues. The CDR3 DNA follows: TGCGCCAGCAGCTTGGGAAGGGCTAGCGGCTTCACAGATACGCAGTATTTT. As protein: CASSLGRASGFTDTQYF. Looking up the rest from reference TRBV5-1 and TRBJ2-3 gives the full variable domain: KAGVTQTPRYLIKTRGQQVTLSCSPISGHRSVSWYQQTPGQGLQFLFEYFSETQRNKGNFPGRFSGRQFSNSRSEMNVSTLELGDSALYLCASSLGRASGFTDTQYFGPGTRLTVL.

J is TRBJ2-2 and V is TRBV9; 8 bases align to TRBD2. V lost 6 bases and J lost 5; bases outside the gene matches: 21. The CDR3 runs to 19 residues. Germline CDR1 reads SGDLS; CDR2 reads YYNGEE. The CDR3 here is CASTPSSAGVGGWTGELFF. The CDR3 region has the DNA TGTGCCAGCACCCCTTCATCAGCGGGAGTGGGGGGCTGGACCGGGGAGCTGTTTTTT.

The CDR3 protein is CASSPARGGYQETQYF. The CDR3 DNA is TGTGCCAGCAGCCCCGCGCGCGGGGGCTACCAAGAGACCCAGTACTTC. The V call is TRBV5-8, the J call TRBJ2-5; maybe TRBD2 (7 bases). CDR3 size: 16 residues. The germline CDR1 and CDR2 sequences are SGHTS and YDEGEE. V lost 4 bases and J lost 0, with 16 bases in between.

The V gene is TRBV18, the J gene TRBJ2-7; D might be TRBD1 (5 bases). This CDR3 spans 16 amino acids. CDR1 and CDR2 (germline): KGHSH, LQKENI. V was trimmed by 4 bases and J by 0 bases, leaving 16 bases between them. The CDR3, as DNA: TGTGCCAGCTCACTGTTCCAGGGAAGAAGCTCCTACGAGCAGTACTTC. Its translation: CASSLFQGRSSYEQYF.